This TCR beta chain was recorded in a study of blood T cells in healthy people across ages. Next came a second PCR, run for about 7 to 12 cycles, which used a sample-barcoded 5' primer along with a J-beta primer mix. Researchers report that each sample yielded at least 2.5 million CDR3-containing paired-end reads. TCRdb ran MiXCR on the 5' RACE reads and lists one entry per CDR3 protein. The sample consists of 700,000 to 950,000 distinct CDR3 sequences, about 40% of them appearing once. Findings and limits, study-wide: PBMCs were not sorted, which prevented a conclusive comparison of naive versus antigen-experienced cells. Diversity estimates drawn from one million T cells were deemed underestimates. The fall in TCR beta diversity per million T cells was roughly linear with age.

Remarks on this clonotype: Its antigen is as yet unknown.

CDR1 is MNHEY and CDR2 is SMNVEV in the germline V gene (reference sequence). Between the trimmed V and J ends, which lost 3 bases and 2 bases, there was a span of 10 bases. The CDR3 contains 15 residues. Sequencing was carried out using blood. The V and J genes are TRBV27 and TRBJ2-2, with D maybe TRBD2 (5 bases). This receptor was obtained from a woman in her sixties or seventies in good health. CDR3 sequence: CASSFGLANTGELFF. CDR3 nucleotide sequence: TGTGCCAGCAGTTTTGGGCTAGCAAACACCGGGGAGCTGTTTTTT.